This TCR beta chain came from a study of T cell repertoires in cytomegalovirus infection. Study at large: An indication of both CMV infection and matching HLA type came from public TCR beta signatures. Study-level points and caveats: Dominating the ex vivo response were HLA-C-restricted CMV-specific TCR beta clonotypes. Adding up the frequency of public TCR beta families identified people who carried CMV plus the relevant HLA.

Using its own MiXCR run on the reads, TCRdb lists one record per CDR3 protein. The sample has roughly 860,000 distinct CDR3 sequences; 30% to 35% are singletons. This clonotype was found many times. The target antigen is unknown. The germline V gene has CDR1 SGHVS and CDR2 FQNEAQ. Germline trimming cut 2 bases from V and 3 bases from J; bases unmatched to any gene: 9. The CDR3 has 17 residues. The sequence was obtained from a human donor in good health (CMV status not recorded). Some clones in this sample may be carry-over from other donors' samples. The chain combines TRBV7-8 with TRBJ2-3; 9 bases match TRBD2. The sequencing used cultured CD8+ T cells from PBMCs, collected from culture after CMV antigen stimulation. The CDR3 region has the DNA TGTGCCAGCAGCTTAAGGGTAGCGGGGGCTGGTACAGATACGCAGTATTTT. Translated, it gives CASSLRVAGAGTDTQYF.